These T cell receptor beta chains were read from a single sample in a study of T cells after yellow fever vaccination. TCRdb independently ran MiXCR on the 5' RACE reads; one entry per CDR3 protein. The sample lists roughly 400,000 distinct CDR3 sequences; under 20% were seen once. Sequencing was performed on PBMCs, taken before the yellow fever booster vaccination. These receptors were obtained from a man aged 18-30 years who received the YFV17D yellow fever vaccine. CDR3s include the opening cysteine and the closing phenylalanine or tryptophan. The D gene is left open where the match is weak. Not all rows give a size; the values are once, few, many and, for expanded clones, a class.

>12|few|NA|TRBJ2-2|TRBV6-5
CASWGFTGELFF
TGTGCCAGCTGGGGGTTCACCGGGGAGCTGTTTTTT
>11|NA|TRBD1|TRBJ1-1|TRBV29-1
CSADRGIEAFF
TGCAGCGCGGACAGGGGGATCGAAGCTTTCTTT
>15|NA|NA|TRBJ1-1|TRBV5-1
CASSLADRLRTEAFF
TGCGCCAGCAGCTTGGCCGACAGGTTGAGAACTGAAGCTTTCTTT
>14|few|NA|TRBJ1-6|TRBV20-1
CSARDPRENSPLHF
TGCAGTGCTAGAGATCCGAGGGAGAATTCACCCCTCCACTTT
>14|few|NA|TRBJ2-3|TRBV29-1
CSVESAGSTDTQYF
TGCAGCGTCGAAAGCGCAGGGAGCACAGATACGCAGTATTTT
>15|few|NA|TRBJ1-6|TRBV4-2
CASSQDQGGNSPLHF
TGTGCCAGCAGCCAAGATCAGGGAGGGAATTCACCCCTCCACTTT
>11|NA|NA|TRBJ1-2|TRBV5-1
CASSLGSPATF
TGCGCCAGCAGCTTGGGGTCCCCAGCCACCTTC
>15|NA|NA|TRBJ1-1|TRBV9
CASSSRTDLNTEAFF
TGTGCCAGCAGCTCCCGGACAGATTTGAACACTGAAGCTTTCTTT
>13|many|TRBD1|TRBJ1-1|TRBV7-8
CASSLAMDREAFF
TGTGCCAGCAGCTTAGCGATGGACAGGGAAGCTTTCTTT
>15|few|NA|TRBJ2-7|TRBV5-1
CASSLAAGYTYEQYF
TGCGCCAGCAGCTTGGCCGCAGGGTATACCTACGAGCAGTACTTC
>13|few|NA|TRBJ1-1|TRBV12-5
CASGLGWNTEAFF
TGTGCTAGTGGTTTGGGGTGGAACACTGAAGCTTTCTTT
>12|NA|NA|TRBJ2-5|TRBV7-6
CASSSGALTQYF
TGTGCCAGCAGCTCGGGGGCTTTGACCCAGTACTTC
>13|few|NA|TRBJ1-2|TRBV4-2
CASSRGRVVGYTF
TGTGCCAGCAGCCGCGGCAGGGTCGTTGGCTACACCTTC
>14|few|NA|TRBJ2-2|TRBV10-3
CATIQGPNTGELFF
TGTGCCACCATACAGGGACCGAACACCGGGGAGCTGTTTTTT
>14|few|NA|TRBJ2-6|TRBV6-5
CASTQGSGANVLTF
TGTGCCAGCACCCAGGGGAGCGGGGCCAACGTCCTGACTTTC
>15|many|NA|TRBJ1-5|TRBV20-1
CSAPPTGLLNQPQHF
TGCAGTGCCCCCCCCACTGGGCTCCTCAATCAGCCCCAGCATTTT
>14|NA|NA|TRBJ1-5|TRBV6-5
CASSKGISNQPQHF
TGTGCCAGCAGTAAGGGGATTTCCAATCAGCCCCAGCATTTT
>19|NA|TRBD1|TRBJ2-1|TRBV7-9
CASSPRPTPGTGFFDEQFF
TGTGCCAGCAGCCCTCGTCCTACGCCCGGGACAGGGTTCTTCGATGAGCAGTTCTTC
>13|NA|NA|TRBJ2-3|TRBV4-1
CASSQERPGTQYF
TGCGCCAGCAGCCAAGAACGGCCTGGTACGCAGTATTTT
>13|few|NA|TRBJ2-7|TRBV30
CAWNGAAPYEQYF
TGTGCCTGGAACGGGGCAGCCCCCTACGAGCAGTACTTC